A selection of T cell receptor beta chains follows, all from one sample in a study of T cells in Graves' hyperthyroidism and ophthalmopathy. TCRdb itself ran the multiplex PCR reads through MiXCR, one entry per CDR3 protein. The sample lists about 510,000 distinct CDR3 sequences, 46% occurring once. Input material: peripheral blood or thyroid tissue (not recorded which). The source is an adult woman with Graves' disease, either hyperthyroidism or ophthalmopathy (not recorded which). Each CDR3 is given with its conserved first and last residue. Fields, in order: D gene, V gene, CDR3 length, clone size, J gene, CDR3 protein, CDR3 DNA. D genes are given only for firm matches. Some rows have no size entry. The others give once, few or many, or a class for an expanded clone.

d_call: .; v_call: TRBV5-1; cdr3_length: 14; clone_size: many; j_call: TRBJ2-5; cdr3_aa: CASSLGASQETQYF; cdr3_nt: TGCGCCAGCAGCTTGGGTGCCTCCCAAGAGACCCAGTACTTC
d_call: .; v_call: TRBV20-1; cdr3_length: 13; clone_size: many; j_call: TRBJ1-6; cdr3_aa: CSATPDKYSPLHF; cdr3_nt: TGCAGTGCTACCCCGGACAAATATTCACCCCTCCACTTT
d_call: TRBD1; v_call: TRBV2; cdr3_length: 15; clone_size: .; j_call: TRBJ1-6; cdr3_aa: CASRDWTGGSSPLHF; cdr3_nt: TGTGCCAGCAGGGATTGGACAGGGGGCAGTTCACCCCTCCACTTT
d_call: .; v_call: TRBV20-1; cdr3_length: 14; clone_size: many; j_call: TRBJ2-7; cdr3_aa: CSARDWGSVYEQYF; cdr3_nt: TGCAGTGCTAGAGATTGGGGGTCCGTCTACGAGCAGTACTTC
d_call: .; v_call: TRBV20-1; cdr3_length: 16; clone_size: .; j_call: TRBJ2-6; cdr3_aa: CSAPPGRLSGANVLTF; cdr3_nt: TGCAGTGCTCCCCCGGGACGGCTCTCTGGGGCCAACGTCCTGACTTTC
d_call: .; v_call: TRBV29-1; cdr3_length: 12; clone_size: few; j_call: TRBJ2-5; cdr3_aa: CSVGVAFGTQYF; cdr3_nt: TGCAGCGTTGGGGTCGCGTTCGGGACCCAGTACTTC
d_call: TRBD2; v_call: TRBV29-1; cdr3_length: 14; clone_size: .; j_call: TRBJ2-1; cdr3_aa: CSVAGTSGHNEQFF; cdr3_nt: TGCAGCGTGGCCGGGACTAGCGGCCACAATGAGCAGTTCTTC
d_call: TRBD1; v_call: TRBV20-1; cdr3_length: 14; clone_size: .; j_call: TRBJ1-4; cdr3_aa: CSAREGRGTEKLFF; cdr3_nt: TGCAGTGCTAGAGAAGGCAGGGGGACTGAAAAACTGTTTTTT
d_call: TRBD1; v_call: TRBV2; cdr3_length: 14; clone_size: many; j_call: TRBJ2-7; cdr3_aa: CASSRTGSRDEQYF; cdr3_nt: TGTGCCAGCAGCCGGACAGGGAGCCGCGACGAGCAGTACTTC
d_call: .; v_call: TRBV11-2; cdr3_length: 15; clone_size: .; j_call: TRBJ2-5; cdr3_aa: CASSYQPGTQETQYF; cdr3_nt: TGTGCCAGCAGCTACCAACCGGGAACCCAAGAGACCCAGTACTTC
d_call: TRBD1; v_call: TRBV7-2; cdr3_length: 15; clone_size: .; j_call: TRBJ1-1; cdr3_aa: CASQGQGWGNTEAFF; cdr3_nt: TGTGCCAGCCAGGGACAGGGTTGGGGGAACACTGAAGCTTTCTTT
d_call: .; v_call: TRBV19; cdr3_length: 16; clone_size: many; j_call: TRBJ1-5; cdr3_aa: CASSTAGTHGNQPQHF; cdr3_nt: TGTGCCAGTAGTACGGCCGGGACACACGGCAATCAGCCCCAGCATTTT
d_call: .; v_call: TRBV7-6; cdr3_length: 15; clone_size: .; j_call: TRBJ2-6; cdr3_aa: CASSFDDSGANVLTF; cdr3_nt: TGTGCCAGCAGCTTCGACGACTCTGGGGCCAACGTCCTGACTTTC
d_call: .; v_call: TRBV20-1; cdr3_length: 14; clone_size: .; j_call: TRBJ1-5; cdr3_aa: CSARAQRGNQPQHF; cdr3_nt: TGCAGTGCTAGAGCACAGAGGGGAAATCAGCCCCAGCATTTT
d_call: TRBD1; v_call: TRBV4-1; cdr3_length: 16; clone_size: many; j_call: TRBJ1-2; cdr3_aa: CASSQEARGTGGGYTF; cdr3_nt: TGCGCCAGCAGCCAAGAGGCACGCGGGACAGGCGGTGGCTACACCTTC
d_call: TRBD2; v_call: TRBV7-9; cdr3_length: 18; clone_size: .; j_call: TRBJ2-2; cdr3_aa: CASSGTGLAGKNTGELFF; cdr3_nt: TGTGCCAGCAGCGGAACGGGACTAGCGGGGAAGAACACCGGGGAGCTGTTTTTT
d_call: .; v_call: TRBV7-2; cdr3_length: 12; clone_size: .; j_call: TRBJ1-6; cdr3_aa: CASSSPDTFLHF; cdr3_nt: TGTGCCAGCAGCTCCCCCGACACGTTCCTCCACTTT
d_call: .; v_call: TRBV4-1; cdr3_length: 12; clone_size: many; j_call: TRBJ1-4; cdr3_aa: CASSQEAEKLFF; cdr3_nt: TGCGCCAGCAGCCAAGAAGCCGAAAAACTGTTTTTT
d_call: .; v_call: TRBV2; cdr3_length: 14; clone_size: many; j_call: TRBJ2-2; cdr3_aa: CASKRGQNTGELFF; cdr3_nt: TGTGCCAGCAAGAGGGGTCAGAACACCGGGGAGCTGTTTTTT
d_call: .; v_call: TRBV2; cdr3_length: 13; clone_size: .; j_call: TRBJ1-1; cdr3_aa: CASSDRGAAEAFF; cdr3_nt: TGTGCCAGCAGTGACCGGGGAGCTGCTGAAGCTTTCTTT
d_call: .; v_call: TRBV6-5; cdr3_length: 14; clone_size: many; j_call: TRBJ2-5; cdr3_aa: CASGSETYQETQYF; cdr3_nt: TGTGCCAGCGGAAGTGAAACGTACCAAGAGACCCAGTACTTC
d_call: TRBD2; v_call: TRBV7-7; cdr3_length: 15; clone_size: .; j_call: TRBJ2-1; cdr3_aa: CASSSVAGVNNEQFF; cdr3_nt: TGTGCTAGCAGCTCGGTAGCGGGAGTAAACAATGAGCAGTTCTTC
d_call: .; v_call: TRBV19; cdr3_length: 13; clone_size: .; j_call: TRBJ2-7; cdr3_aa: CASSMEGAREQYF; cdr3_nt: TGTGCCAGTAGTATGGAGGGAGCTCGCGAGCAGTACTTC
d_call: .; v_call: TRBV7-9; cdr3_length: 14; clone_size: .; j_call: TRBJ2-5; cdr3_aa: CASSLAGSSETQYF; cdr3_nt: TGTGCCAGCAGCTTAGCCGGGTCCTCGGAGACCCAGTACTTC
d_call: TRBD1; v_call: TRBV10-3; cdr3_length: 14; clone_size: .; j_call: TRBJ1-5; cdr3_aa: CATRGGGGEETQHF; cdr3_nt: TGTGCCACCCGAGGTGGAGGGGGCGAGGAGACCCAGCATTTT
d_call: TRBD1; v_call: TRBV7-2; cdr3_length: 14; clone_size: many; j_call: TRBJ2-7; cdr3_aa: CASSIRTGRNEQYF; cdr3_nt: TGTGCCAGCAGCATAAGGACAGGGAGGAACGAGCAGTACTTC
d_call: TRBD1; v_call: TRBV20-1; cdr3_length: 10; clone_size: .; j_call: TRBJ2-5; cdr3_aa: CSAAGGAQYF; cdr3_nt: TGCAGTGCTGCAGGGGGCGCCCAGTACTTC
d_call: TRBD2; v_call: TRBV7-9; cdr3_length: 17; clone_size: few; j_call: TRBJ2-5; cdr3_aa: CVSSLGPASGSGETQYF; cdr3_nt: TGTGTCAGCAGCCTAGGTCCGGCTAGCGGGAGTGGTGAGACCCAGTACTTC
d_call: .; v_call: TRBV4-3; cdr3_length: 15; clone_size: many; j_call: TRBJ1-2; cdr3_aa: CASSQDREGNYGYTF; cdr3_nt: TGCGCCAGCAGCCAAGATAGAGAGGGTAACTATGGCTACACCTTC
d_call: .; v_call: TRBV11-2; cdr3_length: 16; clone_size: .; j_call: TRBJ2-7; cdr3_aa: CASSPVPRLNLHEQYF; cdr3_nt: TGTGCCAGCAGCCCCGTCCCCCGACTGAACCTTCACGAGCAGTACTTC
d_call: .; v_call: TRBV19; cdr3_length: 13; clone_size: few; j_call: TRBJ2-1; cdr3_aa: CASSIVKAAEQFF; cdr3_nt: TGTGCCAGTAGTATAGTTAAGGCTGCTGAGCAGTTCTTC
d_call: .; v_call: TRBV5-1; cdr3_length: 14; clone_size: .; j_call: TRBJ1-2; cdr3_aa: CASSLAGGAFGYTF; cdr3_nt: TGCGCCAGCAGCTTGGCTGGGGGTGCGTTTGGCTACACCTTC
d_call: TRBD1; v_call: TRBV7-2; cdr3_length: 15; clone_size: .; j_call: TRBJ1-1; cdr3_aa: CASSRGQGAFGEAFF; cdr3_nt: TGTGCCAGCAGCCGGGGACAGGGGGCGTTCGGTGAAGCTTTCTTT
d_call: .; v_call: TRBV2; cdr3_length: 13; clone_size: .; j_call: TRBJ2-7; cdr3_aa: CASSVQFGGEQYF; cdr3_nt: TGTGCCAGCAGCGTGCAATTTGGCGGCGAGCAGTACTTC
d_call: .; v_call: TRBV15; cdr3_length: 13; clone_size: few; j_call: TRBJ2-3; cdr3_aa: CATSRGWSDTQYF; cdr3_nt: TGTGCCACCAGCAGAGGTTGGTCAGATACGCAGTATTTT
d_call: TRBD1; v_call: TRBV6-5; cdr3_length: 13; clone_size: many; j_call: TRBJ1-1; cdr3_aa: CASLQGLNTEAFF; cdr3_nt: TGTGCCAGCCTACAGGGGTTGAACACTGAAGCTTTCTTT
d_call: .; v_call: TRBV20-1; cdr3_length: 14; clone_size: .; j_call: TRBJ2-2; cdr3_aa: CSANAGAYTGELFF; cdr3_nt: TGCAGTGCAAACGCCGGGGCTTACACCGGGGAGCTGTTTTTT
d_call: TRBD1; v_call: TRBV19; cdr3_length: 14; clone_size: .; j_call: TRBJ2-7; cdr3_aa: CASSERTGTYEQYF; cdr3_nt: TGTGCCAGTAGTGAAAGGACAGGGACCTACGAGCAGTACTTC
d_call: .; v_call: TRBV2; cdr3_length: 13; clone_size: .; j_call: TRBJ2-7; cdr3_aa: CASRDRGPGEQYF; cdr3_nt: TGTGCCAGCAGGGACAGAGGCCCCGGCGAGCAGTACTTC
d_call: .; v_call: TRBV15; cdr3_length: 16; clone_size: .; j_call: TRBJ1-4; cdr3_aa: CATSRDRGGEGEKLFF; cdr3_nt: TGTGCCACCAGCAGAGATCGGGGGGGCGAGGGTGAAAAACTGTTTTTT
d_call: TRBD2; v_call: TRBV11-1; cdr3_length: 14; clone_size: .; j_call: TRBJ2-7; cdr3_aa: CATSGKRVGGEQYF; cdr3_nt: TGTGCCACCAGCGGAAAAAGAGTGGGAGGGGAGCAGTACTTC
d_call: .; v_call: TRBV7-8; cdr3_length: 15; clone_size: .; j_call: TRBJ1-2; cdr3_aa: CASSPRSQGTYGYTF; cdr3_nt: TGTGCCAGCAGCCCCCGGTCTCAGGGAACCTATGGCTACACCTTC
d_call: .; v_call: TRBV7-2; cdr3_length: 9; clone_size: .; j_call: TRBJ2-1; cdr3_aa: CASLNEQFF; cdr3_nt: TGTGCCAGCCTCAATGAGCAGTTCTTC
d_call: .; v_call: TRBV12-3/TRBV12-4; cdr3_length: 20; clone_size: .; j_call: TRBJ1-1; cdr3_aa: CASSFRKWVGGNRMSTEAFF; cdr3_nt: TGTGCCAGCAGTTTTCGTAAATGGGTGGGGGGTAATCGAATGAGCACTGAAGCTTTCTTT
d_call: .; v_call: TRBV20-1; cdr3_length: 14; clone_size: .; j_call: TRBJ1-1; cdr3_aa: CSARFMEVNTEAFF; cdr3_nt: TGCAGTGCTAGATTCATGGAGGTGAACACTGAAGCTTTCTTT
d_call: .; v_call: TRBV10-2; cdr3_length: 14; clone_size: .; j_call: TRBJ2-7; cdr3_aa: CASSHLDRTYEQYF; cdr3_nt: TGCGCCAGCAGTCATTTGGACCGCACCTACGAGCAGTACTTC
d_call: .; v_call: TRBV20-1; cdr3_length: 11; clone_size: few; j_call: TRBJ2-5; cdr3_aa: CSGTLQETQYF; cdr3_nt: TGCAGTGGGACTTTACAAGAGACCCAGTACTTC
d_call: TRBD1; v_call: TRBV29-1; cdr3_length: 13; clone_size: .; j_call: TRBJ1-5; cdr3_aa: CSAGTGGNQPQHF; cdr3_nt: TGCAGCGCTGGGACAGGGGGGAATCAGCCCCAGCATTTT
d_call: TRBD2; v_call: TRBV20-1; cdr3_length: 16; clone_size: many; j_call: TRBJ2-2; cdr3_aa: CSPRGLAGENTGELFF; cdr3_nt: TGCAGTCCAAGAGGTCTAGCGGGGGAGAACACCGGGGAGCTGTTTTTT
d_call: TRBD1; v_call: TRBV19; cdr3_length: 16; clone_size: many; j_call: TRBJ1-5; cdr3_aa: CASSGPRGALEQPQHF; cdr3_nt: TGTGCCAGTAGTGGCCCCAGGGGGGCTTTAGAGCAGCCCCAGCATTTT
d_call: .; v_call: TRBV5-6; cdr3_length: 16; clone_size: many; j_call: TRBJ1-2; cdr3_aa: CASSFRTDMGVYGYTF; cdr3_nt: TGTGCCAGCAGCTTCCGGACTGATATGGGCGTCTATGGCTACACCTTC
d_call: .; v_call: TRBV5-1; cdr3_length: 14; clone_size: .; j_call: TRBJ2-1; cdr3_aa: CASSLQEAYNEQFF; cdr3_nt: TGCGCCAGCAGCTTACAGGAGGCCTACAATGAGCAGTTCTTC
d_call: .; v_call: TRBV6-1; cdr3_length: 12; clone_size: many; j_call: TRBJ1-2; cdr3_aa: CASSDRNYGYTF; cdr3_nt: TGTGCCAGCTCGGACAGAAACTATGGCTACACCTTC